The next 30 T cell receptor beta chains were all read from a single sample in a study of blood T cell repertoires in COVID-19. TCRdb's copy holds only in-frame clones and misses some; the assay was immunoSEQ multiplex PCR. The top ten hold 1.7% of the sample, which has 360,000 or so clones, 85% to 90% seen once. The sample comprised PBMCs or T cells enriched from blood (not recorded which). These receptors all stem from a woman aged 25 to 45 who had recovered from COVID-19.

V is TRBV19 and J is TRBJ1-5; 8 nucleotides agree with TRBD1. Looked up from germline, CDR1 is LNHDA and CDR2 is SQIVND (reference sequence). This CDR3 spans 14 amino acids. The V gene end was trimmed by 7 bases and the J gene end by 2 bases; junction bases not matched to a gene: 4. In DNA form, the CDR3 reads TGTGCCAGTACTACGACAGGGGGCAATCAGCCCCAGCATTTT. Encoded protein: CASTTTGGNQPQHF.

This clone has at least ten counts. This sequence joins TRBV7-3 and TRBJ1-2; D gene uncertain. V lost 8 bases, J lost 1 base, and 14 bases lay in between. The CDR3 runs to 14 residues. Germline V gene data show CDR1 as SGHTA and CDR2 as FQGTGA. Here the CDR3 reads CASSQPLLNYGYTF. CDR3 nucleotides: TGTGCCAGCTCCCAACCCCTACTTAACTATGGCTACACCTTC.

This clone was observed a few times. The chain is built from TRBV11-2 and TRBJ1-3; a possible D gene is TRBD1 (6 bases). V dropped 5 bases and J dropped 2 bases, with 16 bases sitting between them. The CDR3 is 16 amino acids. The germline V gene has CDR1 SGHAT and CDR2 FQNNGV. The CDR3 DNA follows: TGTGCCAGCAGCCCTCGGCTTGGGGGCACTGGAAACACCATATATTTT. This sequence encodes CASSPRLGGTGNTIYF. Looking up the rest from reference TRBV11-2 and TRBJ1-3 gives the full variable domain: EAGVAQSPRYKIIEKRQSVAFWCNPISGHATLYWYQQILGQGPKLLIQFQNNGVVDDSQLPKDRFSAERLKGVDSTLKIQPAKLEDSAVYLCASSPRLGGTGNTIYFGEGSWLTVV.

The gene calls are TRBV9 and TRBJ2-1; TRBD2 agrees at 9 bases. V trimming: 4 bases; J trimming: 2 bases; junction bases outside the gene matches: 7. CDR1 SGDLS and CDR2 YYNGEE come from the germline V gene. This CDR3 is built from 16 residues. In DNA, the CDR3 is TGTGCCAGCAGCACAAGACTAGCGGATGCCTACAATGAGCAGTTCTTC. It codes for CASSTRLADAYNEQFF.

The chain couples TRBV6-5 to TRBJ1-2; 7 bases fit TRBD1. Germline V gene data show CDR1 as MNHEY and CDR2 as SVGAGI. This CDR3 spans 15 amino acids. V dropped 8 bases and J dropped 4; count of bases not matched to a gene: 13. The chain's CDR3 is CASSSTGELVYGYTF. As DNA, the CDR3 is TGTGCCAGCTCTTCTACAGGGGAGCTAGTCTATGGCTACACCTTC.

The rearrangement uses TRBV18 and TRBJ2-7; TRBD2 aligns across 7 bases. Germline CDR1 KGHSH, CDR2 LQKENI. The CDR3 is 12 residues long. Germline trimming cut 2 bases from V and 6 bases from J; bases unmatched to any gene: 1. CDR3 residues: CASSPGGGEQYF. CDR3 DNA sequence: TGTGCCAGCTCACCAGGGGGGGGCGAGCAGTACTTC.

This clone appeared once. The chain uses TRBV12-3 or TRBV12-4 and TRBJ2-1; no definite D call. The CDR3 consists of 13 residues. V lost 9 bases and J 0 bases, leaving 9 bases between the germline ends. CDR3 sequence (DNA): TGTGCCAGTCACTTAAGCTCCTACAATGAGCAGTTCTTC. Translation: CASHLSSYNEQFF.

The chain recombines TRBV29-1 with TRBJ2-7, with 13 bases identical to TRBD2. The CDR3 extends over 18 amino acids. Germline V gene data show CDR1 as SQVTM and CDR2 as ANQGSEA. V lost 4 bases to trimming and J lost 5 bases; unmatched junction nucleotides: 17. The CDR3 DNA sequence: TGCAGCGTTGGTCGATTCGGACTAGCGGGAGAGGACGGAAACGAGCAGTACTTC. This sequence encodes CSVGRFGLAGEDGNEQYF.

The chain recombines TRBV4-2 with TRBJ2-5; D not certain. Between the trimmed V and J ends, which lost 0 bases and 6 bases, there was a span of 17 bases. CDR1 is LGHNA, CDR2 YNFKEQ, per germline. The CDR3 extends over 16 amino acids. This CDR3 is CASSQDIVGLVKTQYF. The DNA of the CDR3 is TGTGCCAGCAGCCAAGATATTGTGGGCCTTGTAAAGACCCAGTACTTC.

CDR3 protein: CASSSSGGSSYEQYF. Here the CDR3 DNA reads TGTGCCAGCAGTTCTAGCGGGGGTAGCTCCTACGAGCAGTACTTC. V and J are TRBV6-5 and TRBJ2-7, with 10 bases fitting TRBD2. V lost 4 bases to trimming and J lost 0 bases; unmatched junction nucleotides: 3. The CDR3 runs 15 residues. CDR1 and CDR2 (germline): MNHEY, SVGAGI.

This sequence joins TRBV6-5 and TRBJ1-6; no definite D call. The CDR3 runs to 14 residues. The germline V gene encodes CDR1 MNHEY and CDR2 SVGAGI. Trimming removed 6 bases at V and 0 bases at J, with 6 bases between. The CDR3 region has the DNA TGTGCCAGCAGGCTCGGCTCCTATAATTCACCCCTCCACTTT. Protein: CASRLGSYNSPLHF.

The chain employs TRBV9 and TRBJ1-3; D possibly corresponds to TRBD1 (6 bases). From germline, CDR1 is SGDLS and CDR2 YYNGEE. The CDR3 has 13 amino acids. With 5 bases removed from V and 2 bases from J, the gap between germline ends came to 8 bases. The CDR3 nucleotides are TGTGCCAGCAGTAGACAGGCTGGAAACACCATATATTTT. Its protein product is CASSRQAGNTIYF.

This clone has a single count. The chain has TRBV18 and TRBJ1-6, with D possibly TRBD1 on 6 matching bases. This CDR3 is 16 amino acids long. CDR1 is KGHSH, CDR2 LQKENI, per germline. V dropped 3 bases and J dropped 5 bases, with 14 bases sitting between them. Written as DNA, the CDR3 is TGTGCCAGCTCACCTGATCCACGACAGGATAATTCACCCCTCCACTTT. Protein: CASSPDPRQDNSPLHF.

The CDR3 loop is CASSLSVGQATYEQYF. CDR3 DNA: TGTGCCAGCAGTTTATCAGTAGGCCAGGCAACCTACGAGCAGTACTTC. V is TRBV27 and J is TRBJ2-7; no firm D call. Germline CDR1 MNHEY, CDR2 SMNVEV (reference sequence). The length of the CDR3 is 16 residues. Between the trimmed V and J ends, which lost 0 bases and 2 bases, there was a span of 14 bases.

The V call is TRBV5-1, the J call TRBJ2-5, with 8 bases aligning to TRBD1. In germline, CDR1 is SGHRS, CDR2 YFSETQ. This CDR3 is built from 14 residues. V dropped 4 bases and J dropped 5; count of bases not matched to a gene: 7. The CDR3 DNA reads TGCGCCAGCAGCCCGGGACAGGCCATCGAGACCCAGTACTTC. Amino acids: CASSPGQAIETQYF. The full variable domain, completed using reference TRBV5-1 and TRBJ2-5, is KAGVTQTPRYLIKTRGQQVTLSCSPISGHRSVSWYQQTPGQGLQFLFEYFSETQRNKGNFPGRFSGRQFSNSRSEMNVSTLELGDSALYLCASSPGQAIETQYFGPGTRLLVL.

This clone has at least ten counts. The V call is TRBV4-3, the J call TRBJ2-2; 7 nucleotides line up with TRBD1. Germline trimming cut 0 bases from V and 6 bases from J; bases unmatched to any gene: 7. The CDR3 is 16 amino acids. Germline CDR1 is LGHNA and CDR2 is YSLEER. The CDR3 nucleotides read TGCGCCAGCAGCCAAGACGTGACAGGGTTATCCGGGGAGCTGTTTTTT. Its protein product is CASSQDVTGLSGELFF.

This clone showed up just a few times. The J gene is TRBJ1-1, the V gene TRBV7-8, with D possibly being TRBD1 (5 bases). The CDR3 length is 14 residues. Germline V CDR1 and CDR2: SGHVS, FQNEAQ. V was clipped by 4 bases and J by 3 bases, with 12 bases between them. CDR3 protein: CASSSGVEDTEAFF. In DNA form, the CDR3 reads TGTGCCAGCAGCTCGGGGGTGGAAGACACTGAAGCTTTCTTT.

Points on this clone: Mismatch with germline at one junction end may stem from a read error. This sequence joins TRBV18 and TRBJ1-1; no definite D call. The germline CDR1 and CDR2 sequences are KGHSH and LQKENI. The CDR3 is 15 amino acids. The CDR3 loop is CASSPLDAGNSEAFF. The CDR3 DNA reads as TGTGCCAGCTCACCATTGGACGCGGGGAACTCTGAAGCTTTCTTT.

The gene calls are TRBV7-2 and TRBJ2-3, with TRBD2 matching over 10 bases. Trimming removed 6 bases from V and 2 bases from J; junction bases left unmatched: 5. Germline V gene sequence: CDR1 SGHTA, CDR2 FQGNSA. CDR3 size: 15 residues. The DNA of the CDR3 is TGTGCCAGCAGTTTGAGCGGGGGGGACACAGATACGCAGTATTTT. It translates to CASSLSGGDTDTQYF.

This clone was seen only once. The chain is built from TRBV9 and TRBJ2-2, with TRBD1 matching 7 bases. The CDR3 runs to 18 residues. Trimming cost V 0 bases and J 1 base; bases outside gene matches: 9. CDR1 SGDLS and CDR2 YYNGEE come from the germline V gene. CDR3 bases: TGTGCCAGCAGCGTAGCAACCTCAAACAGGGGGAACACCGGGGAGCTGTTTTTT. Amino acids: CASSVATSNRGNTGELFF.

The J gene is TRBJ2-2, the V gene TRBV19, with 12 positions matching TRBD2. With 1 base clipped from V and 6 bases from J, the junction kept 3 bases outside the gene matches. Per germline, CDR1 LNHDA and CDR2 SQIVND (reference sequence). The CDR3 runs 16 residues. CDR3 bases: TGTGCCAGTAGTATAGGACTAGCGGGAGCGTCCGGGGAGCTGTTTTTT. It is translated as CASSIGLAGASGELFF.

Written as DNA, the CDR3 is TGTGCCATCGCCAGGCAGCCAGATACGCAGTATTTT. Translation gives CAIARQPDTQYF. The chain has TRBV10-3 and TRBJ2-3; no reliable D call. The CDR3 sequence is 12 residues long. Per germline, CDR1 ENHRY and CDR2 SYGVKD. V was clipped by 8 bases and J by 4 bases, with 10 bases between them.

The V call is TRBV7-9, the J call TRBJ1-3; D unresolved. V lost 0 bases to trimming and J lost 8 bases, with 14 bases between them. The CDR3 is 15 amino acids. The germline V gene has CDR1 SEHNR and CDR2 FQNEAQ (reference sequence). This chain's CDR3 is CASSLAFGEGDTIYF. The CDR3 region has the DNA TGTGCCAGCAGCTTAGCGTTCGGAGAGGGAGACACCATATATTTT.

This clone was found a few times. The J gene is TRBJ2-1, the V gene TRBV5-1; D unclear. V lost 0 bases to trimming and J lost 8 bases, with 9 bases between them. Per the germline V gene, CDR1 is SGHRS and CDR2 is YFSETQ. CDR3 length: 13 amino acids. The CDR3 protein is CASSLGGSDEQFF. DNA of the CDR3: TGCGCCAGCAGCTTGGGCGGTTCCGATGAGCAGTTCTTC.

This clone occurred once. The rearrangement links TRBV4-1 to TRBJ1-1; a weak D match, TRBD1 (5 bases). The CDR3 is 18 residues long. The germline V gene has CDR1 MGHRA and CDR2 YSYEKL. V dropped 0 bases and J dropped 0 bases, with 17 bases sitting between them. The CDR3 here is CASSQEGEGVNLNTEAFF. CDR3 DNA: TGCGCCAGCAGCCAAGAAGGGGAAGGGGTGAACCTGAACACTGAAGCTTTCTTT.

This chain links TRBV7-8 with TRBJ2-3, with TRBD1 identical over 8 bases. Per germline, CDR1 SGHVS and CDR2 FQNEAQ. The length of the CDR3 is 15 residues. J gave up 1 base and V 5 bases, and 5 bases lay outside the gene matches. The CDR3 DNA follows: TGTGCCAGCAGCCGAGGGGGACAGGGCACAGATACGCAGTATTTT. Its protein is CASSRGGQGTDTQYF.

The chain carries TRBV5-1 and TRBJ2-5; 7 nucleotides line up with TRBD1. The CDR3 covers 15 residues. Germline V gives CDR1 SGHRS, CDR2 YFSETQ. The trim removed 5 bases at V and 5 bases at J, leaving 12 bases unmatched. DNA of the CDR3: TGCGCCAGCAGTCAGACCCCAGGGGGTATCGAGACCCAGTACTTC. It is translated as CASSQTPGGIETQYF.

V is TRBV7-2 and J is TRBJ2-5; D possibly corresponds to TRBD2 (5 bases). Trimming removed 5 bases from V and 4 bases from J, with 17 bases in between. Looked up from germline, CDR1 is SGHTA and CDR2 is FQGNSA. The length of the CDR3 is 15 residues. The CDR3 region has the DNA TGTGCCAGCAGCCCTCCCCTACTAGAACGAGAGACCCAGTACTTC. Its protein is CASSPPLLERETQYF.

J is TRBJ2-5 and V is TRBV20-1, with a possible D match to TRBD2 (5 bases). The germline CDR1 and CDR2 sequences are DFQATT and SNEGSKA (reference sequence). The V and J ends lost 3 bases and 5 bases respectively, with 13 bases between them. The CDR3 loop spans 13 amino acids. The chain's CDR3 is CSASQLVGETQYF. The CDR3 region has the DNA TGCAGTGCTAGTCAACTAGTCGGTGAGACCCAGTACTTC.

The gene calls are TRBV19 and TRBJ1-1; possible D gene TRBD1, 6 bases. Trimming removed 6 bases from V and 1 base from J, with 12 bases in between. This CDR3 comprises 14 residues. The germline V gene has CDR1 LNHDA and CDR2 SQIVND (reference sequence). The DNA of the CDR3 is TGTGCCAGTAGCCTACAGGGATGGAACACTGAAGCTTTCTTT. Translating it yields CASSLQGWNTEAFF.